This T cell receptor (beta chain) was observed in a study of CD8 T cells in ankylosing spondylitis. Note on this clonotype: Its antigen is still unknown.

By quantitative 5'-RACE with molecular barcodes, the TCR beta libraries were made. TCRdb ran MiXCR on the 5' RACE reads and lists one entry per CDR3 protein. The profile shows under 200,000 distinct CDR3 sequences, under 14% of them singletons. General study points: Seemingly distinctive of ankylosing spondylitis blood was a TCR beta motif formed by eight highly homologous variants. Some of these motif variants have turned up before, in reports on reactive arthritis synovial fluid and blood. Relatively rare in peripheral blood, disease-linked clones were also CD8+.

The receptor was derived from a male donor with ankylosing spondylitis or in good health (not recorded which). The sequenced material came from blood, either unsorted or a sorted T cell fraction (not recorded which).

CDR3 in DNA: TGTGCCAGCAGCGTCAGCCAAAGCTCCTATAATTCACCCCTCCACTTT. Translation: CASSVSQSSYNSPLHF. This rearrangement joins TRBV9 to TRBJ1-6; no definite D call. With 2 bases removed from V and 0 bases from J, the gap between germline ends came to 9 bases. This CDR3 contains 16 residues. Germline lookup yields CDR1 SGDLS and CDR2 YYNGEE.